Listed below are T cell receptor beta chains from one sample, sequenced in a study of T cell changes during pregnancy in multiple sclerosis. Profiled with immunoSEQ multiplex PCR; TCRdb holds only in-frame clones, not every one. This table has about 100,000 clones, over 80% appearing once. Specimen: peripheral blood, collected after pregnancy. The receptors were gathered from a female donor with multiple sclerosis, enrolled in a pregnancy study. Each CDR3 is given with its conserved first and last residue. Each record gives: CDR3 length, V gene, J gene, D gene, clone size, CDR3 protein, CDR3 DNA. A D gene is named only where the DNA matches it firmly. Clone size, where shown, is once, few, many, or a class for clones that have expanded.

15	TRBV7-3	TRBJ2-7	-	-	CASSLTAVSAYEQYF	TGTGCCAGCAGCTTAACAGCGGTAAGCGCCTACGAGCAGTACTTC
16	TRBV5-8	TRBJ1-5	-	-	CASSLVDSYSNQPQHF	TGTGCCAGCAGCTTGGTAGACAGTTATAGCAATCAGCCCCAGCATTTT
16	TRBV6-6	TRBJ1-1	TRBD1	-	CASRPGQGAGNTEAFF	TGTGCCAGCAGACCCGGACAGGGGGCTGGGAACACTGAAGCTTTCTTT
15	TRBV30	TRBJ2-1	-	-	CAWSYQGTYSDEQFF	TGTGCCTGGAGTTACCAGGGCACCTACTCGGATGAGCAGTTCTTC
15	TRBV7-9	TRBJ2-7	-	-	CASRSGTVDSYEQYF	TGTGCCAGCAGATCCGGGACTGTGGATTCCTACGAGCAGTACTTC
14	TRBV5-1	TRBJ1-1	TRBD1	once	CASSSQGANTEAFF	TGCGCCAGCAGCTCCCAGGGGGCGAACACTGAAGCTTTCTTT
14	TRBV7-9	TRBJ2-1	TRBD2	-	CASSFLSGSNEQFF	TGTGCCAGCAGCTTCCTAAGCGGGAGCAATGAGCAGTTCTTC
16	TRBV4-1	TRBJ2-7	-	-	CASSQRGPGGSYEQYF	TGCGCCAGCAGCCAGAGGGGGCCCGGGGGCTCCTACGAGCAGTACTTC
15	TRBV6-5	TRBJ1-2	-	-	CASSPRLGPRYGYTF	TGTGCCAGCAGTCCCAGACTGGGGCCTCGATATGGCTACACCTTC
15	TRBV5-5	TRBJ1-2	-	-	CASSLRETGTLGYTF	TGTGCCAGCAGCTTAAGAGAGACAGGAACCCTTGGCTACACCTTC
13	TRBV30	TRBJ1-4	-	once	CAWTGQINEKLFF	TGTGCCTGGACAGGGCAGATTAATGAAAAACTGTTTTTT
15	TRBV27	TRBJ1-4	TRBD1	-	CASSNPGTDNEKLFF	TGTGCCAGCAGTAATCCCGGGACAGATAATGAAAAACTGTTTTTT
13	TRBV11-2	TRBJ1-1	-	-	CASSLAGGTEAFF	TGTGCCAGCAGCTTAGCTGGGGGGACTGAAGCTTTCTTT
14	TRBV6-5	TRBJ2-7	TRBD1	-	CASSLRGQGDEQYF	TGTGCCAGCAGTCTACGGGGACAGGGTGACGAGCAGTACTTC
13	TRBV10-3	TRBJ2-7	-	-	CAIKTAGTYEQYF	TGTGCCATCAAGACGGCAGGGACCTACGAGCAGTACTTC
12	TRBV29-1	TRBJ1-2	TRBD1	-	CSGGTGIYGYTF	TGCAGCGGGGGGACAGGGATTTATGGCTACACCTTC
16	TRBV21-1	TRBJ1-2	-	-	CASSKVSGGAFYGYTF	TGTGCCAGCAGCAAAGTGTCAGGGGGCGCATTCTATGGCTACACCTTC
15	TRBV7-8	TRBJ2-3	TRBD1	-	CASSPRDREADTQYF	TGTGCCAGCAGCCCCCGGGACAGGGAGGCCGATACGCAGTATTTT
15	TRBV19	TRBJ2-6	-	-	CASSMASSGANVLTF	TGTGCCAGTAGTATGGCTAGCTCTGGGGCCAACGTCCTGACTTTC
14	TRBV28	TRBJ2-5	TRBD2	-	CASSLYSGRKTQYF	TGTGCCAGCAGTTTATATAGCGGGAGAAAGACCCAGTACTTC
15	TRBV5-1	TRBJ1-5	-	-	CASSLGTTSNQPQHF	TGCGCCAGCAGCTTGGGCACAACAAGCAATCAGCCCCAGCATTTT
17	TRBV7-6	TRBJ2-3	TRBD2	-	CASSFDALAGGLDTQYF	TGTGCCAGCAGCTTCGATGCACTAGCGGGAGGATTGGATACGCAGTATTTT
20	TRBV13	TRBJ2-1	TRBD2	-	CASSYYRRTSGLGSYNEQFF	TGTGCCAGCAGCTACTACAGGAGGACTAGCGGGCTAGGCTCCTACAATGAGCAGTTCTTC
16	TRBV6-5	TRBJ2-1	-	-	CASSYDPREFYNEQFF	TGTGCCAGCAGTTACGACCCTCGGGAGTTCTACAATGAGCAGTTCTTC
14	TRBV6-4	TRBJ2-2	-	few	CASSVASRTGELFF	TGTGCCAGCAGTGTGGCTAGCCGAACCGGGGAGCTGTTTTTT
14	TRBV27	TRBJ1-1	-	-	CASSLLGSKGQAFF	TGTGCCAGCAGTTTATTAGGGTCGAAGGGGCAAGCTTTCTTT
15	TRBV4-3	TRBJ2-7	TRBD1	-	CASSPRTGGVSEQYF	TGCGCCAGCAGCCCCCGGACAGGGGGTGTGTCCGAGCAGTACTTC
14	TRBV10-2	TRBJ1-2	-	-	CASSGTGTNYGYTF	TGCGCCAGCAGTGGCACAGGGACGAACTATGGCTACACCTTC
15	TRBV7-9	TRBJ1-4	-	-	CASSSDSSLNEKLFF	TGTGCCAGCAGCTCCGACAGCTCGCTTAATGAAAAACTGTTTTTT
15	TRBV11-2	TRBJ2-7	TRBD2	-	CASSSPGGGVSEQYF	TGTGCCAGCAGCTCCCCGGGGGGAGGGGTTAGCGAGCAGTACTTC
16	TRBV14	TRBJ2-1	TRBD2	-	CASSLGLASPYNEQFF	TGTGCCAGCAGCCTAGGACTAGCGTCCCCCTACAATGAGCAGTTCTTC
13	TRBV11-3	TRBJ2-1	TRBD2	-	CASSLDWGGEQFF	TGTGCCAGCAGCTTAGATTGGGGGGGTGAGCAGTTCTTC
17	TRBV29-1	TRBJ2-7	TRBD2	-	CSVGMVSSGRSKDEQYF	TGCAGCGTTGGAATGGTCTCTAGCGGGAGATCGAAGGACGAGCAGTACTTC
15	TRBV7-7	TRBJ2-7	-	few	CASSLGLGPSYEQYF	TGTGCCAGCAGCTTAGGGCTAGGCCCCTCCTACGAGCAGTACTTC
18	TRBV4-3	TRBJ2-7	TRBD2	-	CASSQFLPGLAGDYEQYF	TGCGCCAGCAGCCAATTCCTCCCAGGGCTAGCGGGAGACTACGAGCAGTACTTC
16	TRBV7-9	TRBJ2-4	-	-	CASSPQSFRVGNIQYF	TGTGCCAGCAGCCCCCAGTCGTTCAGGGTTGGAAACATTCAGTACTTC
13	TRBV28	TRBJ1-1	-	-	CASSPYLNTEAFF	TGTGCCAGCAGTCCCTACCTGAACACTGAAGCTTTCTTT
13	TRBV6-1	TRBJ1-4	-	-	CASTTQGEWELFF	TGTGCCAGCACCACGCAGGGCGAATGGGAACTGTTTTTT
14	TRBV6-6	TRBJ1-6	TRBD1	once	CASISGQTNSPLHF	TGTGCCAGCATCTCGGGACAGACTAATTCACCCCTCCACTTT
15	TRBV6-1	TRBJ2-5	TRBD2	few	CASSETSGGQETQYF	TGTGCCAGCAGTGAAACTAGCGGGGGCCAAGAGACCCAGTACTTC
15	TRBV11-2	TRBJ2-7	-	-	CASSPVSPSSYEQYF	TGTGCCAGCAGCCCAGTCAGCCCTAGCTCCTACGAGCAGTACTTC
14	TRBV6-6	TRBJ1-1	TRBD1	once	CASSYDPPGQGAFF	TGTGCCAGCAGTTACGATCCCCCGGGACAGGGAGCTTTCTTT
17	TRBV19	TRBJ2-7	-	-	CASSPPRGQGSPYEQYF	TGTGCCAGTAGTCCGCCCCGGGGACAAGGAAGCCCATACGAGCAGTACTTC
15	TRBV15	TRBJ1-2	TRBD1	-	CATSSNRGSAYGYTF	TGTGCCACCAGCAGCAACAGGGGATCGGCCTATGGCTACACCTTC
15	TRBV7-9	TRBJ1-2	-	-	CASSLRPGIDYGYTF	TGTGCCAGCAGCTTAAGGCCGGGTATAGACTATGGCTACACCTTC
12	TRBV6-5	TRBJ2-7	-	-	CASRGSSYEQYF	TGTGCCTCCCGAGGCAGCTCCTACGAGCAGTACTTC
12	TRBV11-2	TRBJ2-1	-	-	CASSLVYPDQFF	TGTGCCAGCAGCTTAGTATACCCAGATCAGTTCTTC
14	TRBV5-1	TRBJ1-4	-	-	CASSLGRGGEKLFF	TGCGCCAGCAGCTTGGGGCGGGGGGGCGAAAAACTGTTTTTT
14	TRBV6-1	TRBJ2-3	-	-	CASTAPGSTDTQYF	TGTGCCAGTACGGCACCCGGGAGCACAGATACGCAGTATTTT
14	TRBV5-1	TRBJ2-7	-	-	CASGGGRGNYEQYF	TGCGCCAGTGGCGGGGGCAGGGGAAATTACGAGCAGTACTTC
12	TRBV28	TRBJ1-1	-	few	CASQYLYTEAFF	TGTGCCAGCCAATACTTATACACTGAAGCTTTCTTT
15	TRBV5-5	TRBJ2-3	TRBD2	-	CASSRGGTGTDTQYF	TGTGCCAGCAGCCGGGGGGGGACCGGCACAGATACGCAGTATTTT
15	TRBV6-5	TRBJ2-7	TRBD1	once	CASSYSTGGSYEQYF	TGTGCCAGCAGTTACTCAACAGGGGGGAGCTACGAGCAGTACTTC
15	TRBV5-6	TRBJ1-6	-	-	CASSLVGQGNRPLHF	TGTGCCAGCAGCTTGGTGGGTCAGGGAAATAGACCCCTCCACTTT
13	TRBV6-1	TRBJ2-7	-	-	CASNPEYSYEQYF	TGTGCCAGCAACCCCGAGTACTCCTACGAGCAGTACTTC
14	TRBV7-2	TRBJ1-5	-	-	CASSPAGGGQPQHF	TGTGCCAGCAGCCCGGCCGGGGGAGGTCAGCCCCAGCATTTT
14	TRBV18	TRBJ2-7	-	-	CASSPGRPTGEQYF	TGTGCCAGCTCACCCGGGAGACCTACGGGCGAGCAGTACTTC